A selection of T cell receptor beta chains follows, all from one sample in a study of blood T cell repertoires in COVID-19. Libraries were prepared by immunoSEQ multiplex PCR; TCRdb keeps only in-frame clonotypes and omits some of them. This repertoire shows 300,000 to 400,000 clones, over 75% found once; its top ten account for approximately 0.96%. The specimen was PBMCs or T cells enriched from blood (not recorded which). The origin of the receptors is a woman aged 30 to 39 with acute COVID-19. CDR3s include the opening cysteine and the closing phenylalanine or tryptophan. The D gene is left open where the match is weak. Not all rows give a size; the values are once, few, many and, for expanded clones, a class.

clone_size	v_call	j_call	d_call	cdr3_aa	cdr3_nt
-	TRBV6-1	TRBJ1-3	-	CASSESPGAGNTIYF	TGTGCCAGCAGTGAGTCCCCCGGGGCTGGAAACACCATATATTTT
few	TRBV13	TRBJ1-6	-	CATCQGRSNSPLHF	TGTGCCACCTGCCAGGGCCGGAGTAATTCACCCCTCCACTTT
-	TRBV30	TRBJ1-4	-	CAWNRGSSSEKLFF	TGTGCCTGGAATAGGGGTAGTAGTAGTGAAAAACTGTTTTTT
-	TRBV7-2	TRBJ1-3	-	CASSRNPQGAGNTIYF	TGTGCCAGCAGCCGCAACCCACAAGGGGCAGGAAACACCATATATTTT
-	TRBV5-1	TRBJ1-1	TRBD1	CASGDSAQAEAFF	TGCGCCAGCGGGGACAGCGCCCAGGCTGAAGCTTTCTTT
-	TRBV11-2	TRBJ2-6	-	CASSLALGGAGANVLTF	TGTGCCAGCAGCTTAGCCCTGGGGGGTGCGGGGGCCAACGTCCTGACTTTC
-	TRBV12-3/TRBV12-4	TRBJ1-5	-	CASNEGGGQPQHF	TGTGCCAGCAACGAAGGGGGGGGTCAGCCCCAGCATTTT
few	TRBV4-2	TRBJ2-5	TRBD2	CASSQAASGEETQYF	TGTGCCAGCAGTCAAGCAGCTAGCGGGGAAGAGACCCAGTACTTC
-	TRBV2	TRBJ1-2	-	CASSEGERGYTF	TGTGCCAGCAGTGAAGGTGAACGGGGCTACACCTTC
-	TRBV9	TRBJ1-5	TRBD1	CASSPQGASNQPQHF	TGTGCCAGCAGCCCCCAGGGGGCTAGCAATCAGCCCCAGCATTTT
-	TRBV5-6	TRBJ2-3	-	CASTPGGNTDTQYF	TGTGCCAGCACCCCGGGGGGCAACACAGATACGCAGTATTTT
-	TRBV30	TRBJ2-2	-	CAWSVLSNTGELFF	TGTGCCTGGAGTGTACTTTCGAACACCGGGGAGCTGTTTTTT
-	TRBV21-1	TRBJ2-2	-	CASSNPTGNTGELFF	TGTGCCAGCAGCAACCCGACAGGTAACACCGGGGAGCTGTTTTTT
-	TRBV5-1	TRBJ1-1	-	CASSLDPDTEAFF	TGCGCCAGCAGCTTGGATCCGGACACTGAAGCTTTCTTT
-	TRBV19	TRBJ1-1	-	CASSIGRNTEAFF	TGTGCCAGTAGTATCGGGAGGAACACTGAAGCTTTCTTT
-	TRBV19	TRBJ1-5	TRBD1	CASKGTGLQPQHF	TGTGCAAGTAAGGGGACAGGGTTACAGCCCCAGCATTTT
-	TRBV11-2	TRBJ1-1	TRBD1	CASSFDRDTEAFF	TGTGCCAGCAGCTTCGACAGGGACACTGAAGCTTTCTTT
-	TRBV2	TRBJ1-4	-	CASSGYGWAQKLFF	TGTGCCAGCAGTGGTTATGGTTGGGCGCAAAAACTGTTTTTT
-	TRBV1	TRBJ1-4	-	CTSSRGTGYREKLFF	TGCACCAGCAGCCGGGGGACAGGGTATCGCGAAAAACTGTTTTTT
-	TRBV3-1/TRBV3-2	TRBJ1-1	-	CASSHRGTEAFF	TGTGCCAGCAGCCACCGGGGGACTGAAGCTTTCTTT
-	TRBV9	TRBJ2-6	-	CASSVGGRSGANVLTF	TGTGCCAGCAGCGTAGGGGGGCGCTCTGGGGCCAACGTCCTGACTTTC
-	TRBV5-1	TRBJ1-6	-	CASSALAGGPLHF	TGCGCCAGCAGCGCCTTGGCGGGGGGGCCCCTCCACTTT
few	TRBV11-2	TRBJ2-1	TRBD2	CASSLAVNWGGYNEQFF	TGTGCCAGCAGCTTAGCGGTGAACTGGGGGGGCTACAATGAGCAGTTCTTC
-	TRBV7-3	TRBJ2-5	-	CASSPSGRLETQYF	TGTGCCAGCAGCCCAAGTGGGAGGTTGGAGACCCAGTACTTC
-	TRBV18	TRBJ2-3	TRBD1	CASSKDRVTDTQYF	TGTGCCAGCTCCAAGGACAGGGTCACAGATACGCAGTATTTT
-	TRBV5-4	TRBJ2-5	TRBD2	CASSHGGVQETQYF	TGTGCCAGCAGCCACGGGGGGGTCCAAGAGACCCAGTACTTC
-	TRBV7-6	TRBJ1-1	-	CASSQDSGVGTEAFF	TGTGCCAGCAGCCAAGACTCAGGGGTTGGCACTGAAGCTTTCTTT